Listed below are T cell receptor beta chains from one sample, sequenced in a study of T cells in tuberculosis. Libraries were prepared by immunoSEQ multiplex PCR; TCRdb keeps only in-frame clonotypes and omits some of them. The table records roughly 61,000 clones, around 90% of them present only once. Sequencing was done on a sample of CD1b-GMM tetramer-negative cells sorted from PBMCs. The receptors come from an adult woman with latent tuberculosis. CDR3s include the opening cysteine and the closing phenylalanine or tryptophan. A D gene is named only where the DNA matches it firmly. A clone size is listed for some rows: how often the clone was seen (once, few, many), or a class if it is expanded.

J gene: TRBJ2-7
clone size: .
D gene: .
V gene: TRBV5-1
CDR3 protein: CASSAGTLEREEQYF
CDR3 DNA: TGCGCCAGCAGCGCCGGGACATTAGAACGTGAGGAGCAGTACTTC

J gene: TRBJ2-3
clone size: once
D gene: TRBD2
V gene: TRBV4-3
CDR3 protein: CASSQAGLAGGTDTQYF
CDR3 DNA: TGCGCCAGCAGCCAGGCTGGACTAGCGGGAGGTACAGATACGCAGTATTTT

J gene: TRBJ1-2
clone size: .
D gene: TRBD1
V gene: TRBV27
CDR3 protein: CASKRLGQEADYGYTF
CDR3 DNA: TGTGCCAGCAAACGACTCGGACAGGAAGCCGACTATGGCTACACCTTC

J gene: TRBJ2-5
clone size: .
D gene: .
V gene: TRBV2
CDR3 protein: CASSERRAGGETQYF
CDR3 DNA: TGTGCCAGCAGTGAAAGGAGGGCCGGCGGGGAGACCCAGTACTTC

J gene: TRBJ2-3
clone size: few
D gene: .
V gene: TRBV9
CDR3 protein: CASSVGRGGPPTDTQYF
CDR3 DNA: TGTGCCAGCAGCGTAGGCCGCGGGGGCCCCCCCACAGATACGCAGTATTTT

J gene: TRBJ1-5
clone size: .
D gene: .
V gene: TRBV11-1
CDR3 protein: CASSPDRNQPQHF
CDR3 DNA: TGTGCCAGCAGCCCGGACAGAAATCAGCCCCAGCATTTT

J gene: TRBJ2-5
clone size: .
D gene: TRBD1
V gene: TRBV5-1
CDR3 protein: CASSLGTGGGQETQYF
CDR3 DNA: TGCGCCAGCAGCTTGGGGACAGGGGGAGGCCAAGAGACCCAGTACTTC

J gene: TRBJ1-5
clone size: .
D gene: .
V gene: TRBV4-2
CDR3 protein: CASSQDWEGSHQPQHF
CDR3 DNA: TGTGCCAGCAGCCAAGATTGGGAGGGATCGCATCAGCCCCAGCATTTT

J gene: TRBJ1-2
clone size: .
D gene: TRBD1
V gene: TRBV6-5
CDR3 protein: CASRTNAGGYGYTF
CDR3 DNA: TGTGCCAGCAGAACCAACGCAGGGGGCTATGGCTACACCTTC

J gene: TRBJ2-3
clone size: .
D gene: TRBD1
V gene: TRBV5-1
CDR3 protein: CASSSQDRADTQYF
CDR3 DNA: TGCGCCAGCAGCTCCCAGGACAGGGCAGATACGCAGTATTTT

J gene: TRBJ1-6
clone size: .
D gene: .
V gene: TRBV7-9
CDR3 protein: CASSFHKGPNSPLHF
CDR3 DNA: TGTGCCAGCAGCTTCCATAAGGGGCCAAATTCACCCCTCCACTTT

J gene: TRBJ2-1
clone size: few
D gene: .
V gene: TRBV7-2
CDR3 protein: CASMEGGASNEQFF
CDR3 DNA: TGTGCCAGCATGGAGGGGGGGGCCTCTAATGAGCAGTTCTTC

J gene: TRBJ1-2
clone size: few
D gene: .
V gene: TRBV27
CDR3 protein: CASSLLGTGGALSGYTF
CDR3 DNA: TGTGCCAGCAGTTTATTGGGGACCGGAGGGGCCCTGTCTGGCTACACCTTC

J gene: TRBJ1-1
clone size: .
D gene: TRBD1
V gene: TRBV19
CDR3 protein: CASSEQGLLTEAFF
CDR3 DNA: TGTGCCAGTAGTGAACAGGGGTTACTGACTGAAGCTTTCTTT

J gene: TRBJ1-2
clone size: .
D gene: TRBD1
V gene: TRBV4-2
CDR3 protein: CASSPDRDGYGYTF
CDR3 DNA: TGTGCCAGCAGCCCGGACAGGGACGGGTATGGCTACACCTTC

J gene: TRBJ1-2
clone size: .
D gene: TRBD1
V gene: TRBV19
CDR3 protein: CASSIGDRGGGYGYTF
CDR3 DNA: TGTGCCAGTAGTATAGGGGACAGGGGAGGTGGCTATGGCTACACCTTC

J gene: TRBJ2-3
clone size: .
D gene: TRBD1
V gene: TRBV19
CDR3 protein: CASKTDRAQDTQYF
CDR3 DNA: TGTGCCAGTAAAACCGACAGGGCCCAAGATACGCAGTATTTT

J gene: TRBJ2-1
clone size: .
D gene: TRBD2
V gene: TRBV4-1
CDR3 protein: CASSQVASGEQFF
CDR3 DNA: TGCGCCAGCAGCCAAGTTGCTAGCGGGGAGCAGTTCTTC

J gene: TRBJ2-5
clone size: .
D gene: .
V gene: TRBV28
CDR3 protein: CASSLSGVETQYF
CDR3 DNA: TGTGCCAGCAGTTTGTCAGGGGTGGAGACCCAGTACTTC

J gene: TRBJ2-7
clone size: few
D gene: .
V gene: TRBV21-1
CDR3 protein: CASQTGESEQYF
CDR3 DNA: TGTGCCAGTCAGACAGGGGAGTCCGAGCAGTACTTC

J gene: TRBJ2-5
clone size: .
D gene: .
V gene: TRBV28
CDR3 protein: CASSLGGAEETQYF
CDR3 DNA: TGTGCCAGCAGTTTAGGCGGGGCCGAAGAGACCCAGTACTTC

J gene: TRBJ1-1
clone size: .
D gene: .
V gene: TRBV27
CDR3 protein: CASSMMTGGNTEAFF
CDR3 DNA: TGTGCCAGCAGTATGATGACGGGGGGCAACACTGAAGCTTTCTTT

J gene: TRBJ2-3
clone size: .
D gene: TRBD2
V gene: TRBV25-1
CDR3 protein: CASSELAGLAGGTDTQYF
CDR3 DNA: TGTGCCAGCAGTGAACTTGCGGGGCTAGCGGGAGGAACAGATACGCAGTATTTT

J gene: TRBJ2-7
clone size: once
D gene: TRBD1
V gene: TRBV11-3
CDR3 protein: CASSAQGSLSYEQYF
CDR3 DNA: TGTGCCAGCAGCGCACAGGGGTCCCTCTCCTACGAGCAGTACTTC

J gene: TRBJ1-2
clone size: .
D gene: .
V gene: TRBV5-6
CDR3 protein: CASSPNGGKGGYTF
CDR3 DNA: TGTGCCAGCAGCCCCAACGGGGGAAAGGGAGGCTACACCTTC

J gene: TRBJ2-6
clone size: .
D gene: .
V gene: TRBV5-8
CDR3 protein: CASSSQLGMSSGANVLTF
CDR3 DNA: TGTGCCAGCAGCTCCCAGCTAGGAATGAGCTCTGGGGCCAACGTCCTGACTTTC

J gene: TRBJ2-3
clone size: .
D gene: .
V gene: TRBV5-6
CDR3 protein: CASSPPAALSTDTQYF
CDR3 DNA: TGTGCCAGCAGTCCTCCAGCGGCGCTCAGCACAGATACGCAGTATTTT

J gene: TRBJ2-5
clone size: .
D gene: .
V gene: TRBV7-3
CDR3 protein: CASSRVGGQETQYF
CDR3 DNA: TGTGCCAGCAGCAGGGTCGGCGGGCAAGAGACCCAGTACTTC

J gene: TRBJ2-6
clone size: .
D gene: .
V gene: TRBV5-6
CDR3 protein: CASSLGRGANVLTF
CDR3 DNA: TGTGCCAGCAGCTTGGGCAGGGGGGCCAACGTCCTGACTTTC

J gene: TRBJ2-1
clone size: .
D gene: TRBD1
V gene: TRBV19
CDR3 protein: CATEGQGYNEQFF
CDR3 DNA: TGTGCCACCGAGGGACAGGGTTACAATGAGCAGTTCTTC

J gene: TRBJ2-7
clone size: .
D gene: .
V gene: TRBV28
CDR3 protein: CASHKRQAYEQYF
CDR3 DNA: TGTGCCAGCCATAAGAGACAGGCCTACGAGCAGTACTTC

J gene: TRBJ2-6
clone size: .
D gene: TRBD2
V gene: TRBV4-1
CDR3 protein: CASSQRGLAGGPASGANVLTF
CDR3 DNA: TGCGCCAGCAGCCAGAGGGGACTAGCGGGAGGGCCGGCCTCTGGGGCCAACGTCCTGACTTTC

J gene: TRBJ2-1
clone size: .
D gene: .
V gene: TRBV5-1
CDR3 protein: CASSLSDSYNEQFF
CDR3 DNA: TGCGCCAGCAGCTTAAGCGATTCCTACAATGAGCAGTTCTTC

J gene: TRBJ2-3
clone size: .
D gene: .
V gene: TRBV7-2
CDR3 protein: CASSLRGNSFTSTDTQYF
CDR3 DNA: TGTGCCAGCAGCTTAAGAGGGAACAGTTTTACTAGCACAGATACGCAGTATTTT

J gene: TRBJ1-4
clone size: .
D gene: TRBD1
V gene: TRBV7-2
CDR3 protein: CASSRQGVNEKLFF
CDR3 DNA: TGTGCCAGCAGCCGACAGGGGGTAAATGAAAAACTGTTTTTT

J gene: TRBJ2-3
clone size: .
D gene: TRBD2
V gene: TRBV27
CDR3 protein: CASSFASGITDTQYF
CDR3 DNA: TGTGCCAGCAGTTTTGCTAGCGGGATCACAGATACGCAGTATTTT

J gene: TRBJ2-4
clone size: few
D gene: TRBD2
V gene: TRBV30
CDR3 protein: CAWSIRVGRGAKNIQYF
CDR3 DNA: TGTGCCTGGAGTATTAGGGTGGGGCGGGGGGCCAAAAACATTCAGTACTTC

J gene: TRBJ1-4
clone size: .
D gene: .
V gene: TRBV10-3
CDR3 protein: CAISQPGESGEKLFF
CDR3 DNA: TGTGCCATCAGCCAGCCCGGGGAGAGTGGTGAAAAACTGTTTTTT

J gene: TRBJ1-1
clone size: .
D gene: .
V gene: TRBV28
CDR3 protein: CASSLSGENTEAFF
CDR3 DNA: TGTGCCAGCAGTTTATCAGGGGAGAACACTGAAGCTTTCTTT

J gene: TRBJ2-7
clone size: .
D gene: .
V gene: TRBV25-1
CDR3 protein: CASKDPGETYEQYF
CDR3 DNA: TGTGCCAGCAAGGACCCAGGGGAGACCTACGAGCAGTACTTC

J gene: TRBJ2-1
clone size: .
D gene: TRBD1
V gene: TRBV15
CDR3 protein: CATSRGVKDRGILSSYNEQFF
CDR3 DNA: TGTGCCACCAGCCGAGGAGTTAAGGACAGGGGTATTCTTAGTTCCTACAATGAGCAGTTCTTC

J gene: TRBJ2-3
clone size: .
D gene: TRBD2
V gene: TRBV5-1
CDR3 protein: CASSTTGGPPDTQYF
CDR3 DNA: TGCGCCAGCAGCACCACGGGGGGTCCGCCAGATACGCAGTATTTT

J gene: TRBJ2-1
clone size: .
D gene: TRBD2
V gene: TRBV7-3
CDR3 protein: CASSAGRGVWDEQFF
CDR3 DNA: TGTGCCAGCAGCGCCGGGCGGGGGGTTTGGGATGAGCAGTTCTTC

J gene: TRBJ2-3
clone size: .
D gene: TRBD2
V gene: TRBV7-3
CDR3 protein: CASSLTSGEMDTQYF
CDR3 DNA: TGTGCCAGCAGCTTAACTAGCGGGGAGATGGATACGCAGTATTTT

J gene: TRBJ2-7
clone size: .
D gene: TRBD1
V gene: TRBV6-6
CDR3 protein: CASSQQGAGEQYF
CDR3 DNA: TGTGCCAGCAGTCAACAGGGGGCGGGTGAGCAGTACTTC

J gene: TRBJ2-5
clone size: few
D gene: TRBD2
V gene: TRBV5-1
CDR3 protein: CASSQMTSGGETQYF
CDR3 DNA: TGCGCCAGCAGCCAAATGACTAGCGGGGGGGAGACCCAGTACTTC

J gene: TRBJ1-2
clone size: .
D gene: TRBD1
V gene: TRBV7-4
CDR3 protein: CASSLEVRTGGGGNYGYTF
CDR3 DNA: TGTGCCAGCAGCTTAGAGGTCCGGACAGGGGGCGGGGGGAACTATGGCTACACCTTC

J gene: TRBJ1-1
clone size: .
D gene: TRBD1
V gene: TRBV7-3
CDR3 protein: CASSPQGLNTEAFF
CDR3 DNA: TGTGCCAGCAGCCCACAGGGGCTGAACACTGAAGCTTTCTTT

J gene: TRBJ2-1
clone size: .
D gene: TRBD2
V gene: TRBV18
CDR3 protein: CASSPTSGSYNEQFF
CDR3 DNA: TGTGCCAGCTCACCTACTAGCGGATCCTACAATGAGCAGTTCTTC

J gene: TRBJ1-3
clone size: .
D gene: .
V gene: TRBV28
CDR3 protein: CASSPSGLTFSGNTIYF
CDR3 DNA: TGTGCCAGCAGTCCCTCGGGTCTTACCTTCTCTGGAAACACCATATATTTT

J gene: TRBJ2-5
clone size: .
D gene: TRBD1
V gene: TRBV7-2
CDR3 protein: CASSLGPGQGQETQYF
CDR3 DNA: TGTGCCAGCAGCTTAGGGCCGGGACAGGGTCAAGAGACCCAGTACTTC

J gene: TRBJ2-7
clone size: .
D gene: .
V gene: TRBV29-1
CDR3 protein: CSASDSSYEQYF
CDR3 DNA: TGCAGCGCCTCCGACAGCTCCTACGAGCAGTACTTC

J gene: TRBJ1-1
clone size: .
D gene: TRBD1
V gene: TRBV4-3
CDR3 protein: CASSQEWTGGTEAFF
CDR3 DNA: TGCGCCAGCAGCCAAGAATGGACAGGGGGCACTGAAGCTTTCTTT